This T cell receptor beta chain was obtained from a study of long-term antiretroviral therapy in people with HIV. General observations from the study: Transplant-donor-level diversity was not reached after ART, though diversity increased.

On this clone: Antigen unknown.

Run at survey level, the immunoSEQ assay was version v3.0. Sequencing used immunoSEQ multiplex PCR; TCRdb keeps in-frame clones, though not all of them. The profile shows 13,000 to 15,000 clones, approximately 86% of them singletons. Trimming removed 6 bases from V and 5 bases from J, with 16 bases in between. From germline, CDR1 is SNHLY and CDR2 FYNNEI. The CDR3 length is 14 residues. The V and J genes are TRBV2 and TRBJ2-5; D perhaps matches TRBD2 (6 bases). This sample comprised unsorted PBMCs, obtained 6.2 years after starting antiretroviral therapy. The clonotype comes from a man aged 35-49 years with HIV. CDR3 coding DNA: TGTGCCAGCAGGGTGGGGGGTCGAGCGGAGACCCAGTACTTC. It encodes CASRVGGRAETQYF.